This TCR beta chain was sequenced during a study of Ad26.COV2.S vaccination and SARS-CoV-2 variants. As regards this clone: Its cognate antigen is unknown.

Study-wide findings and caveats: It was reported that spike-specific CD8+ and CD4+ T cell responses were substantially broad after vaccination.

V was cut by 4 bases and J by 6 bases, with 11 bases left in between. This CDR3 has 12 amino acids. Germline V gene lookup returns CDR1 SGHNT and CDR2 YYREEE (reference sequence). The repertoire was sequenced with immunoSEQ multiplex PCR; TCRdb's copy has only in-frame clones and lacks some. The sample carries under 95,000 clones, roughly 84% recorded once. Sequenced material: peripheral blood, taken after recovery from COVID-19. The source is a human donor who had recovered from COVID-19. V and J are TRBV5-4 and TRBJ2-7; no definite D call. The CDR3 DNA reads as TGTGCCAGCAGCCTTACCCGTGGCGAGCAGTACTTC. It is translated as CASSLTRGEQYF.